Here is one T cell receptor (beta chain) with its context. What it binds is not known. This record comes from a study of cytomegalovirus exposure and HLA in healthy donors. Study background: The 130 or so validation repertoires, a later analysis reported, used the same platform as the approximately 700 first-cohort repertoires.

Method: immunoSEQ multiplex PCR; TCRdb's copy keeps in-frame clones and lacks some. The sample lists 100,000 to 150,000 clones, 94% occurring once. Study outcomes and limitations: TCR clusters originating in the first cohort tended to co-occur in the 100 to 150 validation repertoires, according to a later analysis.

The V and J ends lost 4 bases and 7 bases respectively, with 8 bases between them. The germline gives CDR1 MDHEN, CDR2 SYDVKM. The CDR3 has 12 amino acids. The sequencing sample was made of PBMCs. The receptor comes from a woman younger than 35 in good health and CMV-seronegative. This chain uses TRBV28 with TRBJ2-1, with D perhaps TRBD1 (6 bases). This CDR3 is CASSSQGNEQFF. The CDR3 nucleotides are TGTGCCAGCAGTTCTCAGGGGAATGAGCAGTTCTTC.